The 22 T cell receptor beta chains listed next were all sequenced from one sample in a study of shared clonotypes between healthy human individuals. The table came from immunoSEQ multiplex PCR; TCRdb's copy has only in-frame clones and leaves some out. The sample carries under 1,900,000 clones, approximately 98.5% recorded once. Sequencing was performed on naive CD4+ T cells sorted from blood. Described subset: CD45RA+ positively selected. The receptors shown here come from a man aged 30-40 years in good health.

The V call is TRBV4-1, the J call TRBJ2-4, with 7 positions matching TRBD2. J was trimmed by 3 bases and V by 3 bases; bases with no gene match: 5. The V gene's germline CDR1 is MGHRA and CDR2 YSYEKL. CDR3 length: 15 amino acids. The CDR3: CASSQPTGGKNIQYF. The CDR3 DNA reads TGCGCCAGCAGCCAGCCAACGGGGGGCAAAAACATTCAGTACTTC.

In regard to this clone: The same CDR3 also results from other DNA sequences found in this sample. V is TRBV7-2 and J is TRBJ2-7; D is ambiguous. The CDR3 is 11 amino acids. The germline CDR1 and CDR2 sequences are SGHTA and FQGNSA. Trimming took off 5 bases at V and 5 bases at J, with 7 bases between the two ends. CDR3 region: CASSLRHEQYF. The CDR3 DNA follows: TGTGCCAGCAGCCTCCGTCACGAGCAGTACTTC.

The chain uses TRBV18 and TRBJ1-2; D is perhaps TRBD1 (6 bases). The germline CDR1 and CDR2 sequences are KGHSH and LQKENI. The V end was cut by 3 bases, the J end by 6 bases, with 17 bases between. The CDR3 sequence is 15 residues long. CDR3 sequence reads: CASSPPRGARDGYTF. CDR3 nucleotide sequence: TGTGCCAGCTCACCCCCTAGGGGGGCGCGTGATGGCTACACCTTC.

Notes on this clone: Other DNA variants within this sample encode the same CDR3. This chain connects TRBV5-1 to TRBJ2-3; TRBD2 agrees at 7 bases. The ends lost 0 bases at V and 0 bases at J; junction bases unmatched: 4. This CDR3 contains 16 residues. The germline V gene encodes CDR1 SGHRS and CDR2 YFSETQ. CDR3 nucleotides: TGCGCCAGCAGCTTGGAATCTAGCGGTAGCACAGATACGCAGTATTTT. Protein: CASSLESSGSTDTQYF.

The sample holds one count of this clone. The chain couples TRBV27 to TRBJ1-1, with 7 bases lining up with TRBD1. CDR1 is MNHEY and CDR2 is SMNVEV in the germline V gene (reference sequence). Trimming cost V 11 bases and J 1 base; bases outside gene matches: 10. The CDR3 is made up of 14 amino acids. The CDR3 DNA reads TGTGCCTCCAAGCGGGACAGACAGAACACTGAAGCTTTCTTT. Protein: CASKRDRQNTEAFF.

V is TRBV28 and J is TRBJ2-5; no clear D gene. The CDR3 has 14 residues. The germline gives CDR1 MDHEN, CDR2 SYDVKM. Trimming cost V 4 bases and J 1 base, with 10 bases left between them. CDR3 sequence: CASSSPGIQETQYF. CDR3 DNA sequence: TGTGCCAGCAGTTCCCCCGGAATCCAAGAGACCCAGTACTTC.

This clone has a single count. The rearrangement joins TRBV5-1 to TRBJ2-1; 12 bases are a match to TRBD1. Trimming took 7 bases from V and 9 from J; bases not matched to a gene: 8. CDR1 is SGHRS and CDR2 is YFSETQ in the germline V gene. The CDR3 covers 14 residues. This CDR3 reads CASALGQGAAEQFF. For the CDR3, the DNA is TGCGCCAGCGCTCTGGGACAGGGGGCAGCTGAGCAGTTCTTC.

The chain is built from TRBV7-2 and TRBJ2-5; D might be TRBD2 (5 bases). V dropped 1 base and J dropped 3 bases, with 9 bases sitting between them. The CDR3 contains 14 residues. The germline V gene has CDR1 SGHTA and CDR2 FQGNSA. The CDR3 loop reads CASSLVPSKETQYF. DNA of the CDR3: TGTGCCAGCAGCTTAGTCCCTAGCAAAGAGACCCAGTACTTC. Supplemented by reference TRBV7-2 and TRBJ2-5, the full variable domain reads GAGVSQSPSNKVTEKGKDVELRCDPISGHTALYWYRQSLGQGLEFLIYFQGNSAPDKSGLPSDRFSAERTGGSVSTLTIQRTQQEDSAVYLCASSLVPSKETQYFGPGTRLLVL.

J is TRBJ1-1 and V is TRBV14, with a tentative D call TRBD1 (5 bases). The germline CDR1 and CDR2 sequences are SGHDN and FVKESK. The V and J ends lost 3 bases and 4 bases respectively, with 15 bases between them. The CDR3 runs 15 residues. The CDR3 reads CASSHQTGRTTEAFF. CDR3 bases: TGTGCCAGCAGCCATCAGACGGGACGAACCACTGAAGCTTTCTTT.

J is TRBJ2-7 and V is TRBV11-2; no definite D call. CDR3 size: 9 residues. V shed 4 bases and J shed 5 bases, with 0 bases lying between them. The germline CDR1 and CDR2 sequences are SGHAT and FQNNGV. CDR3 region: CASSYEQYF. In DNA form, the CDR3 reads TGTGCCAGCAGCTACGAGCAGTACTTC.

The chain links TRBV7-3 to TRBJ2-7; the D is unclear. This CDR3 region has 13 residues. The germline gives CDR1 SGHTA, CDR2 FQGTGA. Trimming took off 5 bases at V and 4 bases at J, with 12 bases between the two ends. The DNA for the CDR3 is TGTGCCAGCAGCCCCCCAGCACAATACGAGCAGTACTTC. Translation: CASSPPAQYEQYF.

This chain links TRBV4-1 with TRBJ2-7, with D unresolved. This CDR3 is built from 16 residues. Germline lookup yields CDR1 MGHRA and CDR2 YSYEKL. V was pared by 2 bases and J by 2 bases, with 16 bases between. CDR3 sequence reads: CASSQSGNIPTYEQYF. The CDR3, as DNA: TGCGCCAGCAGCCAATCGGGCAACATCCCCACCTACGAGCAGTACTTC.

V usage is TRBV19 and J usage is TRBJ1-3; tentatively, D is TRBD1 (6 bases). Germline V CDR1 and CDR2: LNHDA, SQIVND (reference sequence). V shed 2 bases and J shed 8 bases, with 13 bases lying between them. CDR3 size: 14 residues. The CDR3 nucleotides read TGTGCCAGTAGTATATCCCGACAGGCCGACACCATATATTTT. This sequence encodes CASSISRQADTIYF.

This clone was seen once. The chain carries TRBV2 and TRBJ1-5; TRBD1 matches 8 bases. CDR1 is SNHLY and CDR2 is FYNNEI in the germline V gene. J was trimmed by 0 bases and V by 6 bases; bases with no gene match: 7. There are 16 residues in the CDR3. CDR3 bases: TGTGCCAGCAGCTTTCCGGGACAGGTTAGCAATCAGCCCCAGCATTTT. Translation gives CASSFPGQVSNQPQHF.

This chain uses TRBV6-6 with TRBJ2-5, with D possibly TRBD2 on 5 matching bases. Trimming left V 8 bases short and J 3 bases short, with 10 bases between. The CDR3 totals 12 residues. Germline loops: CDR1 MNHNY, CDR2 SVGAGI (reference sequence). Written as DNA, the CDR3 is TGTGCCAGCCGCTCCGGGAAAGAGACCCAGTACTTC. Residues: CASRSGKETQYF.

The chain carries TRBV28 and TRBJ1-5; D is perhaps TRBD1 (5 bases). This CDR3 has 16 amino acids. The V end was cut by 4 bases, the J end by 4 bases, with 17 bases between. The germline V gene has CDR1 MDHEN and CDR2 SYDVKM. The CDR3 DNA sequence: TGTGCCAGCAGTTCCCTCAGGGTCTCAAAGAATCAGCCCCAGCATTTT. Translating it yields CASSSLRVSKNQPQHF.

J is TRBJ2-1 and V is TRBV19; D is uncertain. The ends were cut back, 10 bases at V and 2 bases at J, with 15 bases in the middle. In germline, CDR1 is LNHDA, CDR2 SQIVND (reference sequence). The CDR3 consists of 14 residues. DNA of the CDR3: TGTGCCACCACGTATCCCCGCACCTACAATGAGCAGTTCTTC. This translates into CATTYPRTYNEQFF.

This clone was recorded only once. V usage is TRBV29-1 and J usage is TRBJ1-1; D ambiguous. V was trimmed by 5 bases and J by 0 bases, leaving 10 bases between them. The germline CDR1 and CDR2 sequences are SQVTM and ANQGSEA. The CDR3 is 13 residues long. Written as DNA, the CDR3 is TGCAGCGTTTATCAACCATTGAACACTGAAGCTTTCTTT. This encodes CSVYQPLNTEAFF.

The genes are TRBV9 and TRBJ1-2; perhaps TRBD1 as D (6 bases). CDR1 is SGDLS and CDR2 is YYNGEE in the germline V gene. V shed 4 bases and J shed 5 bases, with 18 bases lying between them. The CDR3 runs to 15 residues. CDR3 residues: CASSPHRVSQYGYTF. The CDR3 DNA reads as TGTGCCAGCAGCCCCCACAGGGTCAGCCAATATGGCTACACCTTC.

Points on this clone: This specimen includes other DNA sequences encoding the same CDR3. The chain recombines TRBV7-2 with TRBJ1-5; D is undetermined. This CDR3 has 15 residues. Germline-derived CDR1 and CDR2 are SGHTA and FQGNSA. V was shortened by 2 bases and J by 1 base, with 9 bases between the two germline ends. The CDR3 sequence is CASSLFGGSNQPQHF. CDR3 coding DNA: TGTGCCAGCAGCTTATTTGGAGGCAGCAATCAGCCCCAGCATTTT.

This clone has only one observation. The chain carries TRBV7-8 and TRBJ2-5, with TRBD2 matching over 8 bases. Germline CDR1 SGHVS, CDR2 FQNEAQ. The V segment lost 5 bases and the J segment 5 bases; nucleotides outside the gene matches: 7. The CDR3 contains 14 residues. DNA of the CDR3: TGTGCCAGCAGCACGGGACTAGAGACGGAGACCCAGTACTTC. Amino acids: CASSTGLETETQYF.

This sequence joins TRBV9 and TRBJ2-2; 11 bases map to TRBD2. The CDR3 covers 17 residues. Germline assignment: CDR1 SGDLS and CDR2 YYNGEE. With 2 bases clipped from V and 4 bases from J, the junction kept 7 bases outside the gene matches. CDR3 sequence: CASSVTSGRLTTGELFF. In DNA form, the CDR3 reads TGTGCCAGCAGCGTTACTAGCGGGAGACTTACCACCGGGGAGCTGTTTTTT. The variable domain in full, with the rest retrieved from reference TRBV9 and TRBJ2-2, is DSGVTQTPKHLITATGQRVTLRCSPRSGDLSVYWYQQSLDQGLQFLIQYYNGEERAKGNILERFSAQQFPDLHSELNLSSLELGDSALYFCASSVTSGRLTTGELFFGEGSRLTVL.